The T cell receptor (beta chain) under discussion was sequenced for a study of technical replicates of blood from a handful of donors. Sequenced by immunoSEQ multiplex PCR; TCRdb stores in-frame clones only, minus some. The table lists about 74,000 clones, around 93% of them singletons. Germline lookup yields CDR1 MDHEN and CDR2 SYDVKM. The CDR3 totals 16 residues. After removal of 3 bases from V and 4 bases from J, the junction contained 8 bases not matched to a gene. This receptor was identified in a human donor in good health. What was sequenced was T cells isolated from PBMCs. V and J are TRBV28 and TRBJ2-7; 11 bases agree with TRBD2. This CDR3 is CASSFQGSGRVYEQYF. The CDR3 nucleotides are TGTGCCAGCAGTTTCCAAGGTAGCGGGAGGGTTTACGAGCAGTACTTC.